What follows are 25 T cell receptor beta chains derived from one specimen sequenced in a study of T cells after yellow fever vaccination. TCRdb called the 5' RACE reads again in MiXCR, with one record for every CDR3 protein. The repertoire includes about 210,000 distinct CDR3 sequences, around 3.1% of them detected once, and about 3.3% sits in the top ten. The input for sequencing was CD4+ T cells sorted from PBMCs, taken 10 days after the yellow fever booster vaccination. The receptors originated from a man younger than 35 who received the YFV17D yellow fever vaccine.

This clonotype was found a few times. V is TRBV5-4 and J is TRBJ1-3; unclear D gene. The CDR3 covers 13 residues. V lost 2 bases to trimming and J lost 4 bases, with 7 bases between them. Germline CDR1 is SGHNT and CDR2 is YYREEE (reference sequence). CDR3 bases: TGTGCCAGCAGCTTAATTGGGGGAAACACCATATATTTT. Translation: CASSLIGGNTIYF.

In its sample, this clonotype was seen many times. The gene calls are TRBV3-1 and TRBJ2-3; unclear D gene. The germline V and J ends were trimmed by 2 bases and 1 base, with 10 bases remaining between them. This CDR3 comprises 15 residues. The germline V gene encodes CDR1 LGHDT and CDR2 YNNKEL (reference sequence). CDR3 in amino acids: CASSQWGHGTDTQYF. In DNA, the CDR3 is TGTGCCAGCAGCCAATGGGGTCATGGCACAGATACGCAGTATTTT.

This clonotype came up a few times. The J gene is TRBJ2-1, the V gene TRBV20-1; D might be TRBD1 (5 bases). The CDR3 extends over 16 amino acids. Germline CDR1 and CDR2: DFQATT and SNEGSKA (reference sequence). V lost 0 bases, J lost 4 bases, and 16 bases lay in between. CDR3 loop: CSARDRDDRWYNEQFF. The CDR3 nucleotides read TGCAGTGCTAGAGATCGAGACGACAGATGGTACAATGAGCAGTTCTTC.

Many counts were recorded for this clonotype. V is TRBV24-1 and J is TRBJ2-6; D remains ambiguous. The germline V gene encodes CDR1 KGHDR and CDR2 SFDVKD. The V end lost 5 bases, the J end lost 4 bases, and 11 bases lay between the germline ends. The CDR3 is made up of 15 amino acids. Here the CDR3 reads CATSAQTGGANVLTF. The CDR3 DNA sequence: TGTGCCACCAGTGCGCAGACCGGAGGGGCCAACGTCCTGACTTTC.

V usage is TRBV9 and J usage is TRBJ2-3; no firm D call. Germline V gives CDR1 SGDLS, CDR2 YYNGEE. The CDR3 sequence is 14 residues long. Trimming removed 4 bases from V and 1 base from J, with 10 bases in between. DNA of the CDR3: TGTGCCAGCAGCCCCTTTCAGGGCACAGATACGCAGTATTTT. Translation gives CASSPFQGTDTQYF.

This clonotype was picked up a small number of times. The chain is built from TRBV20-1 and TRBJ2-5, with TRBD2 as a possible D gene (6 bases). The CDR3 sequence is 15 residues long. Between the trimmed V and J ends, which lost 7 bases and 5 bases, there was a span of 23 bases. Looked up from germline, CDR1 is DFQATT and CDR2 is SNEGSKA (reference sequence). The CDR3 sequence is CSVVPQGLTWETQYF. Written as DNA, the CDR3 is TGCAGTGTAGTCCCCCAGGGACTGACGTGGGAGACCCAGTACTTC.

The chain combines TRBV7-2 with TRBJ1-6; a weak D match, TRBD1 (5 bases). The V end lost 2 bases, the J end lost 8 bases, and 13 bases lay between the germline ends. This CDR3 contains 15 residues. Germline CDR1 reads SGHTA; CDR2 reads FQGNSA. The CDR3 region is CASSLQGREDSPLHF. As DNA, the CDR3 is TGTGCCAGCAGCTTACAGGGTAGGGAAGATTCACCCCTCCACTTT.

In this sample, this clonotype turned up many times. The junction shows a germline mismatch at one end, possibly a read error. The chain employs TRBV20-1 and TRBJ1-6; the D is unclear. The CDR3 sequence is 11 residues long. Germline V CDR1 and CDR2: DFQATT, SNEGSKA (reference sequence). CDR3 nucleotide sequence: TGCAGTGCCCCGGACCGAGATCACCATTTTTTT. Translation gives CSAPDRDHHFF.

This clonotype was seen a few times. The CDR3 loop reads CASSLGGDFNEQFF. The CDR3, as DNA: TGTGCCAGCAGCTTAGGGGGGGACTTCAATGAGCAGTTCTTC. The rearrangement uses TRBV7-2 and TRBJ2-1; possibly TRBD2 for D (6 bases). CDR1 is SGHTA, CDR2 FQGNSA, per germline. V lost 1 base to trimming and J lost 6 bases, with 10 bases between them. This CDR3 region has 14 residues.

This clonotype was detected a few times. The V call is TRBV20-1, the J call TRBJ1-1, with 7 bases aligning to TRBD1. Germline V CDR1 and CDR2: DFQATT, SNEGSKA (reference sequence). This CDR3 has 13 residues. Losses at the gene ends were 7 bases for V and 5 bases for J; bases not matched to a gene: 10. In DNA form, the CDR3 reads TGCAGTGTTTGGGTACAGGGGTTGACTGAAGCTTTCTTT. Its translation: CSVWVQGLTEAFF.

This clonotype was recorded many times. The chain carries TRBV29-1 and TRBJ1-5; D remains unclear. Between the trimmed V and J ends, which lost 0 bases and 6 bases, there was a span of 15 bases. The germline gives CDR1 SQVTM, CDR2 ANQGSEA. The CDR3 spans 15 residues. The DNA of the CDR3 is TGCAGCGTTGAAGATCGAGAAGAGCGCGGTCAGCCCCAGCATTTT. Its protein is CSVEDREERGQPQHF.

The CDR3 nucleotides are TGTGCCAGCAGTTTGGACTATTCACCCCTCCACTTT. This encodes CASSLDYSPLHF. V is TRBV12-3 or TRBV12-4 and J is TRBJ1-6; D is uncertain. The CDR3 totals 12 residues. The ends were cut back, 3 bases at V and 8 bases at J, with 5 bases in the middle.

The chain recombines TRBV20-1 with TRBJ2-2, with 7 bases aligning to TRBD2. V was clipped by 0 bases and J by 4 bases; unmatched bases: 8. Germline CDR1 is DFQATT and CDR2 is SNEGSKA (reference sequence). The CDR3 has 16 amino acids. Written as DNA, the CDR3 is TGCAGTGCTAGAGATGCCCAGCGGGGAGGCACCGGGGAGCTGTTTTTT. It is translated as CSARDAQRGGTGELFF.

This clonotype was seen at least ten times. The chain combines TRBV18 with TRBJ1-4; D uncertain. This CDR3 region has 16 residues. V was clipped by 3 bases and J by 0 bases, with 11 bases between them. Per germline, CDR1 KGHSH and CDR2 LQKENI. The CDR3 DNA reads TGTGCCAGCTCACCGAACGTCGGATCAACTAATGAAAAACTGTTTTTT. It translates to CASSPNVGSTNEKLFF.

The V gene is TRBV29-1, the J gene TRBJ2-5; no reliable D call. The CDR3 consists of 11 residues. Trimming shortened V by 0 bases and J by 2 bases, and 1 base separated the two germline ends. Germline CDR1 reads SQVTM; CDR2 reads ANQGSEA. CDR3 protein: CSVEDQETQYF. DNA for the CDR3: TGCAGCGTTGAAGATCAAGAGACCCAGTACTTC.

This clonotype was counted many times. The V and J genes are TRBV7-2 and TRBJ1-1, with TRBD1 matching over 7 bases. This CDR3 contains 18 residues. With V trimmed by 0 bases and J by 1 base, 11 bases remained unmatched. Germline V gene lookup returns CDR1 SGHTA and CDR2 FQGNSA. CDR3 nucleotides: TGTGCCAGCAGCTTAGCATTGGGGGGGACAGACACGAACACTGAAGCTTTCTTT. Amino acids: CASSLALGGTDTNTEAFF.

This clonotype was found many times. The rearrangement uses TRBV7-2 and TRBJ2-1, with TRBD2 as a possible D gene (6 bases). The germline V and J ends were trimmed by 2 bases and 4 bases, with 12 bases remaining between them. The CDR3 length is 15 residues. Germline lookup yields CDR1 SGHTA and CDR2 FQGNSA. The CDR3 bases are TGTGCCAGCAGCTTACCCGGGGGTCCGTACAATGAGCAGTTCTTC. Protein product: CASSLPGGPYNEQFF. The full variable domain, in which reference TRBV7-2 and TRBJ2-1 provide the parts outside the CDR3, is GAGVSQSPSNKVTEKGKDVELRCDPISGHTALYWYRQSLGQGLEFLIYFQGNSAPDKSGLPSDRFSAERTGGSVSTLTIQRTQQEDSAVYLCASSLPGGPYNEQFFGPGTRLTVL.

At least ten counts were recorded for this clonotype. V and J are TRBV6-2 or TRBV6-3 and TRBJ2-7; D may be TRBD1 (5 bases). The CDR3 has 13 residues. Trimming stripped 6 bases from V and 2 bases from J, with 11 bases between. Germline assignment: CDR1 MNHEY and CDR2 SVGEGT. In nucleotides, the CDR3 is TGTGCCAGCAGCCCTGTAGGGGCCTACGAGCAGTACTTC. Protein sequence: CASSPVGAYEQYF.

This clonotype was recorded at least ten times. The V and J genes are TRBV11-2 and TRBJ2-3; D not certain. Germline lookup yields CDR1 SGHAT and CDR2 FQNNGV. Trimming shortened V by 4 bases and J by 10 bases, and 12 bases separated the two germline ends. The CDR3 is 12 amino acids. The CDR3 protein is CASSYRNRAQYF. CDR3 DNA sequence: TGTGCCAGCAGCTATAGAAATCGTGCGCAGTATTTT.

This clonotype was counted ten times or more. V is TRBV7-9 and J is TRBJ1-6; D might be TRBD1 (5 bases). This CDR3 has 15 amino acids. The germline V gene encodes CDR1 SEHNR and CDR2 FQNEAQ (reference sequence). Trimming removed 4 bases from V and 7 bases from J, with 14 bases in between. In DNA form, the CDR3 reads TGTGCCAGCAGCTCAGAGGCAGGGCTGAATTCACCCCTCCACTTT. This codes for CASSSEAGLNSPLHF.

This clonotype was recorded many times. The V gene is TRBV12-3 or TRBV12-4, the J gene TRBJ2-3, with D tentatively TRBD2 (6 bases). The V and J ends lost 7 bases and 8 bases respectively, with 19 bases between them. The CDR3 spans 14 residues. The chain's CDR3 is CASISGTPPGTQYF. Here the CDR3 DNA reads TGTGCCAGCATCTCCGGGACTCCGCCCGGTACGCAGTATTTT.

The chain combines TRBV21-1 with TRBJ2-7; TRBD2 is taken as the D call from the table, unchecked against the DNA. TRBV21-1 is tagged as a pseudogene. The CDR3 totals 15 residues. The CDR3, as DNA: TGTGCCAGCAGCAATCCCGTATCCTTGGTTGACGAGCAGTACGTC. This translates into CASSNPVSLVDEQYV.

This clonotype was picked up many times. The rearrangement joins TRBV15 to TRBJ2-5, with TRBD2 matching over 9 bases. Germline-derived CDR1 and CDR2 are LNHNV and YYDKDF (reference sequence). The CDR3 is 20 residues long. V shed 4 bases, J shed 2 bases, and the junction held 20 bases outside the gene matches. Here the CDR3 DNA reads TGTGCCACCAGCACCCACCTGGGGCTAGCGGGGCCTCATAATCAAGAGACCCAGTACTTC. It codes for CATSTHLGLAGPHNQETQYF.

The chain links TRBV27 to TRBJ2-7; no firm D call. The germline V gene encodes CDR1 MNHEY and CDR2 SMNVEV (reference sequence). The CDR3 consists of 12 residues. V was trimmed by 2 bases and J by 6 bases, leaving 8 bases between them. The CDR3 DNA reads TGTGCCAGCAGTTTAAACGCCTCCGAGCAGTACGTC. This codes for CASSLNASEQYV.

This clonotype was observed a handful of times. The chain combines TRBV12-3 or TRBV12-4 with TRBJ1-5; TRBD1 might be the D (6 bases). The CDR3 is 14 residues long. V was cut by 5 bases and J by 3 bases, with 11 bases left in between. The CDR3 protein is CASSPQGNNQPQHF. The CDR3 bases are TGTGCCAGCAGTCCTCAGGGGAACAATCAGCCCCAGCATTTT.